These 20 T cell receptor beta chains were all obtained from the same sample, sequenced in a study of T cells after yellow fever vaccination. TCRdb called the 5' RACE reads again in MiXCR, with one record for every CDR3 protein. The sample contains a few hundred thousand distinct CDR3 sequences, about a sixth of which appear only once. The sequenced sample was PBMCs, obtained less than 6 days after the first yellow fever vaccination. These receptors originate from a man between 18 and 29 years old who received the YFV17D yellow fever vaccine.

The rearrangement uses TRBV28 and TRBJ2-7, with 11 bases identical to TRBD1. V was pared by 6 bases and J by 2 bases, with 6 bases of the junction left unmatched. CDR3 length: 15 amino acids. The V gene's germline CDR1 is MDHEN and CDR2 SYDVKM. The CDR3: CASRGWGQGAYEQYV. The CDR3 DNA reads TGTGCCAGCAGGGGTTGGGGACAGGGGGCCTACGAGCAGTACGTC.

In its sample, this clonotype was seen a few times. The chain couples TRBV12-3 or TRBV12-4 to TRBJ2-3; 9 bases fit TRBD1. V shed 6 bases and J 4 bases; nucleotides not matched to a gene: 11. The CDR3 runs to 16 residues. The CDR3 reads CASSSGTGIDADTQYF. The CDR3 bases are TGTGCCAGCAGCTCCGGGACAGGGATTGACGCAGATACGCAGTATTTT.

This clonotype was found a few times. The V gene is TRBV12-3 or TRBV12-4, the J gene TRBJ2-1; D may match TRBD1 or TRBD2 (5 bases each). The CDR3 contains 12 residues. V shed 7 bases and J shed 9 bases, with 13 bases lying between them. CDR3 DNA sequence: TGTGCCAGCACCCCTCGAGGGGCTGAGCAGTTCTTC. Encoded protein: CASTPRGAEQFF.

This rearrangement joins TRBV7-9 to TRBJ1-1; the match to TRBD1 covers 7 bases. Trimming took 1 base from V and 4 from J; bases not matched to a gene: 3. Germline values: CDR1 SEHNR, CDR2 FQNEAQ (reference sequence). The CDR3 consists of 14 residues. CDR3 nucleotide sequence: TGTGCCAGCAGCTTAGTACAGGGGACCACTGAAGCTTTCTTT. Amino acid sequence: CASSLVQGTTEAFF.

The chain links TRBV6-1 to TRBJ1-5, with 7 bases lining up with TRBD1. Trimming cost V 6 bases and J 4 bases; bases outside gene matches: 3. The CDR3 contains 13 residues. Looked up from germline, CDR1 is MNHNS and CDR2 is SASEGT. The CDR3 bases are TGTGCCAGCAGGGAACAGGGGAATCAGCCCCAGCATTTT. This translates into CASREQGNQPQHF.

This clonotype showed up just a few times. This chain uses TRBV29-1 with TRBJ2-7; 8 bases map to TRBD1. The J segment lost 5 bases and the V segment lost 7 bases, leaving 4 bases of the junction unmatched. The CDR3 totals 11 residues. Germline CDR1 is SQVTM and CDR2 is ANQGSEA. CDR3 in amino acids: CSGRTGNEQYF. As DNA, the CDR3 is TGCAGCGGCCGGACAGGGAACGAGCAGTACTTC.

The table lists this clonotype with a few counts. The V call is TRBV11-2, the J call TRBJ2-2; D is tentatively TRBD1 or TRBD2 (5 bases each). V was trimmed by 1 base and J by 6 bases, leaving 12 bases between them. The CDR3 sequence is 15 residues long. The germline gives CDR1 SGHAT, CDR2 FQNNGV. CDR3 in DNA: TGTGCCAGCAGCTTAGCGAGGGGTGGGCCCGGGGAGCTGTTTTTT. Its protein product is CASSLARGGPGELFF.

The V gene is TRBV20-1, the J gene TRBJ2-2; D gene unclear. The CDR3 spans 16 residues. The V and J ends lost 0 bases and 1 base respectively, with 12 bases between them. Germline lookup yields CDR1 DFQATT and CDR2 SNEGSKA (reference sequence). The CDR3 is CSARDSGSLNTGELFF. The CDR3 DNA reads TGCAGTGCTAGAGATTCGGGCAGCCTGAACACCGGGGAGCTGTTTTTT.

This clonotype has a count of ten or more. The J gene is TRBJ2-3, the V gene TRBV5-1; 8 bases fit TRBD1. The CDR3 spans 14 residues. Germline assignment: CDR1 SGHRS and CDR2 YFSETQ. V was clipped by 4 bases and J by 4 bases; unmatched bases: 5. CDR3 nucleotide sequence: TGCGCCAGCAGCATTGGGACAGGTTCAGATACGCAGTATTTT. Translation: CASSIGTGSDTQYF.

This clonotype was counted between two and nine times. The chain carries TRBV6-5 and TRBJ2-2, with D unclear. V lost 4 bases and J lost 3, with 9 bases in between. This CDR3 contains 14 residues. Per germline, CDR1 MNHEY and CDR2 SVGAGI. The CDR3 nucleotides read TGTGCCAGCAGTTGGAGTCTGGACACCGGGGAGCTGTTTTTT. It yields the protein CASSWSLDTGELFF.

This clonotype was seen at least ten times. The chain recombines TRBV7-3 with TRBJ1-1; no definite D call. The V end lost 6 bases, the J end lost 1 base, and 9 bases lay between the germline ends. Germline CDR1 reads SGHTA; CDR2 reads FQGTGA. CDR3 length equals 13 residues. CDR3 DNA sequence: TGTGCCAGCAGTTTATCGTCGAACACTGAAGCTTTCTTT. It yields the protein CASSLSSNTEAFF.

This clonotype turned up a few times. This chain joins TRBV28 and TRBJ1-1; D gene uncertain. From germline, CDR1 is MDHEN and CDR2 SYDVKM. This CDR3 contains 14 residues. Trimming took off 6 bases at V and 2 bases at J, with 13 bases between the two ends. This CDR3 reads CASSQIAGNTEAFF. CDR3 sequence (DNA): TGTGCCAGCAGCCAAATCGCAGGCAACACTGAAGCTTTCTTT.

V usage is TRBV20-1 and J usage is TRBJ1-1; D uncertain. There are 13 residues in the CDR3. Per the germline V gene, CDR1 is DFQATT and CDR2 is SNEGSKA (reference sequence). The V and J ends lost 6 bases and 2 bases respectively, with 13 bases between them. The CDR3 coding sequence is TGCAGTGCACCGGTGTCGGTTAACACTGAAGCTTTCTTT. Its translation: CSAPVSVNTEAFF.

This clonotype has a handful of counts. The chain joins TRBV12-3 or TRBV12-4 to TRBJ2-2, with 9 bases identical to TRBD1. The CDR3 is 12 residues long. V lost 10 bases to trimming and J lost 7 bases; unmatched junction nucleotides: 4. CDR3 bases: TGTGCCATACAGGGGGCTGGCGGGGAGCTGTTTTTT. Amino acid sequence: CAIQGAGGELFF.

This clonotype was counted ten times or more. V is TRBV29-1 and J is TRBJ2-3; D remains ambiguous. V was pared by 6 bases and J by 3 bases, with 22 bases between. This CDR3 has 16 residues. Looked up from germline, CDR1 is SQVTM and CDR2 is ANQGSEA. The CDR3 region is CSVTGGPSVPTDTQYF. CDR3 nucleotides: TGCAGCGTGACCGGTGGGCCCTCGGTCCCTACAGATACGCAGTATTTT.

This clonotype came up a few times. The chain is built from TRBV6-1 and TRBJ1-2; D gene unclear. The CDR3 runs 15 residues. In germline, CDR1 is MNHNS, CDR2 SASEGT. Trimming cost V 1 base and J 8 bases, with 17 bases left between them. The CDR3 bases are TGTGCCAGCAGTGAAGGTGTGCAGGCGGTTGAAGGCTACACCTTC. Encoded protein: CASSEGVQAVEGYTF.

CDR3 nucleotide sequence: TGTGCCAGCAGCCAAGAAACAGGGCGAGCGGTGAACACTGAAGCTTTCTTT. It translates to CASSQETGRAVNTEAFF. J is TRBJ1-1 and V is TRBV3-1; D possibly corresponds to TRBD1 (6 bases). V was clipped by 0 bases and J by 0 bases, with 14 bases between them. Germline values: CDR1 LGHDT, CDR2 YNNKEL (reference sequence). The CDR3 length is 17 residues.

The V call is TRBV7-3, the J call TRBJ2-3; D gene ambiguous. This CDR3 is built from 19 residues. The V and J ends lost 4 bases and 1 base respectively, with 24 bases between them. Germline V gives CDR1 SGHTA, CDR2 FQGTGA. CDR3 in DNA: TGTGCCAGCAGCTCGAACCCGTTAAATTCACGGTGGGGCACAGATACGCAGTATTTT. It codes for CASSSNPLNSRWGTDTQYF. Looking up the rest from reference TRBV7-3 and TRBJ2-3 gives the full variable domain: GAGVSQTPSNKVTEKGKYVELRCDPISGHTALYWYRQSLGQGPEFLIYFQGTGAADDSGLPNDRFFAVRPEGSVSTLKIQRTERGDSAVYLCASSSNPLNSRWGTDTQYFGPGTRLTVL.

The rearrangement links TRBV4-3 to TRBJ2-1; the D is unclear. V dropped 3 bases and J dropped 0 bases, with 12 bases sitting between them. The length of the CDR3 is 16 residues. Germline-derived CDR1 and CDR2 are LGHNA and YSLEER. Here the CDR3 reads CASSQEGRSSYNEQFF. As DNA, the CDR3 is TGCGCCAGCAGCCAGGAAGGCCGCAGCTCCTACAATGAGCAGTTCTTC.

The table lists this clonotype with a few counts. V usage is TRBV4-3 and J usage is TRBJ2-2; 7 nucleotides match TRBD2. The CDR3 is made up of 15 amino acids. V lost 4 bases and J lost 1; bases outside the gene matches: 3. Germline-derived CDR1 and CDR2 are LGHNA and YSLEER. The CDR3 DNA reads as TGCGCCAGCAGCCTAAAGCGGGGGAACACCGGGGAGCTGTTTTTT. Translating gives CASSLKRGNTGELFF.